This record covers a single T cell receptor beta chain. CDR3 size: 18 residues. These data belong to a study of graft-versus-host responses after intestinal transplantation. Study at large: Grafts were multivisceral, liver-intestinal, or isolated intestinal.

There were about 200,000 CFSE-labeled responder cells plated together with about 200,000 irradiated, violet-dye-labeled stimulator cells. Sorting of proliferating CFSE-low CD3+CD4+ and CD3+CD8+ responders took place after the reaction. Libraries were prepared by immunoSEQ multiplex PCR; TCRdb keeps only in-frame clonotypes and omits some of them. Found here are fewer than 5,000 clones, about 43% of them singletons; the top ten hold 5.5% to 7%. The chain uses TRBV21-1 and TRBJ2-1; the D call of TRBD2 is as the table states it, not checked on the DNA. TRBV21-1 constitutes a pseudogene. This sequence originates from a human patient who was an organ donor for intestinal transplantation. The sample in question was alloreactive CD8+ T cells from a mixed lymphocyte reaction culture, obtained before transplantation. Subset given: CFSE-low proliferating T cells sorted from roughly 6-day pre-transplant mixed lymphocyte reaction (GvH or HvG direction). The CDR3 DNA reads as TGTGCCAGCAGCAAAGATGGGGAGGGGGAGGGACGCGACAATGAGCAGTTCTTC. Protein product: CASSKDGEGEGRDNEQFF.